Shown below are 7 T cell receptor beta chains from a single sample sequenced in a study of Ad26.COV2.S vaccination and SARS-CoV-2 variants (dated by TCRdb to the early 2020s). The library was made by the immunoSEQ multiplex PCR assay. Entries here come from immuneACCESS through TCRdb and include only in-frame sequences with V and J called. Some clones fail to appear in such tables; in the studies checked, an unresolved V gene covers under half of the shortfall, and the cause of the remainder is unknown. The sample table holds around 300,000 clones, of which roughly 90% were seen once. The ten biggest clones cover approximately 5.8% of the sample. The sample's treatment or condition label is to be understood as: about 20 received Ad26.COV2.S at low or high dose, single or two shots; roughly five received placebo; per-sample allocation not given. For vaccine and placebo recipients, repertoires were sequenced using samples collected on day 63 after the first injection.

The material was peripheral blood, obtained in a trial of Ad26.COV2.S vaccine versus placebo. The receptors originated from a person between 18 and 59 years old who received the Ad26.COV2.S COVID-19 vaccine or a placebo.

The chain uses TRBV5-6 and TRBJ2-3, with 10 nucleotides matching TRBD2. Looked up from germline, CDR1 is SGHDT and CDR2 is YYEEEE. V lost 3 bases and J lost 7; bases outside the gene matches: 5. The CDR3 is 14 residues long. In nucleotides, the CDR3 is TGTGCCAGCAGCTCCGGGACTAGCGATAATACGCAGTATTTT. Amino acid sequence: CASSSGTSDNTQYF.

The chain links TRBV20-1 to TRBJ1-4, with no clear D. CDR3 length: 12 residues. CDR1 DFQATT and CDR2 SNEGSKA come from the germline V gene (reference sequence). The V end was cut by 3 bases, the J end by 8 bases, with 10 bases between. In DNA, the CDR3 is TGCAGTGCTAGTGTACCGGGGGAAAAACTGTTTTTT. Amino acid sequence: CSASVPGEKLFF.

The genes are TRBV7-9 and TRBJ2-1; TRBD1 aligns across 7 bases. The CDR3 runs 18 residues. V was clipped by 5 bases and J by 0 bases; unmatched bases: 13. The V gene's germline CDR1 is SEHNR and CDR2 FQNEAQ (reference sequence). CDR3 region: CASSPPGGETDSYNEQFF. The CDR3 coding sequence is TGTGCCAGCAGCCCCCCAGGGGGTGAGACTGACTCCTACAATGAGCAGTTCTTC.

The chain has TRBV27 and TRBJ1-5, with 7 bases matching TRBD1. This CDR3 is 15 amino acids long. Germline V lookup: CDR1 MNHEY, CDR2 SMNVEV (reference sequence). The V gene end was trimmed by 5 bases and the J gene end by 3 bases; junction bases not matched to a gene: 7. CDR3 coding DNA: TGTGCCAGCAGTCGAGGGGGCACAATCAATCAGCCCCAGCATTTT. This gives the protein CASSRGGTINQPQHF.

The gene calls are TRBV27 and TRBJ2-1; 12 bases fit TRBD2. The CDR3 has 16 residues. V was clipped by 6 bases and J by 4 bases; unmatched bases: 7. From germline, CDR1 is MNHEY and CDR2 SMNVEV (reference sequence). CDR3 protein: CASSLDGTSGYNEQFF. The CDR3, as DNA: TGTGCCAGCAGCCTAGACGGGACTAGCGGGTACAATGAGCAGTTCTTC.

The chain joins TRBV3-1 (or the pseudogene TRBV3-2) to TRBJ2-1; 7 bases agree with TRBD2. CDR1 is LGHDT and CDR2 is YNNKEL in the germline V gene (reference sequence). There are 15 residues in the CDR3. Trimming at V came to 1 base and at J to 12 bases, leaving 12 bases not matched to a gene. CDR3 in DNA: TGTGCCAGCAGCCAAGTAAGGCGGGGGTACGAGGGGCAGTTCTTC. This gives the protein CASSQVRRGYEGQFF.

The V gene is TRBV7-2, the J gene TRBJ2-5, with TRBD2 matching 11 bases. This CDR3 region has 15 residues. Germline values: CDR1 SGHTA, CDR2 FQGNSA. The ends lost 4 bases at V and 3 bases at J; junction bases unmatched: 4. The CDR3 region is CASSWSSGREETQYF. The CDR3, as DNA: TGTGCCAGCAGCTGGAGTAGCGGGAGGGAAGAGACCCAGTACTTC.